This T cell receptor (beta chain) was identified in a study of blood T cell repertoires in COVID-19. About the research overall: In each case, the material was cDNA or gDNA derived from T cells, B-cell-depleted T cells, or PBMCs.

Study members were between 18 and 89 years old and lived in 20 to 30 US regions. Cohort placement rested on clinical history that participants reported themselves. CDR3 size: 13 residues. The germline gives CDR1 MNHEY, CDR2 SVGAGI. V lost 8 bases, J lost 2 bases, and 12 bases lay in between. Profiled with immunoSEQ multiplex PCR; TCRdb holds only in-frame clones, not every one. The sample lists just over 300,000 clones; about 90% were seen once. J is TRBJ2-5 and V is TRBV6-5; D is ambiguous. This clonotype was obtained from a woman between 18 and 29 years old with acute COVID-19. Sequenced input: PBMCs or T cells enriched from blood (not recorded which). DNA for the CDR3: TGTGCCAGCGGCGTTGGGCCGCAAGAGACCCAGTACTTC. It is translated as CASGVGPQETQYF.